This T cell receptor (beta chain) was sequenced during a study of CD8 T cells in ankylosing spondylitis. There are a few counts of this clonotype. Its antigen is as yet unknown. This CDR3 comprises 17 residues. Trimming shortened V by 6 bases and J by 2 bases, and 20 bases separated the two germline ends. Germline CDR1 reads MNHNY; CDR2 reads SVGAGI (reference sequence). General observations from the study: A TCR beta motif made of eight highly homologous variants seemed typical of ankylosing spondylitis blood.

TCRdb reprocessed the 5' RACE reads with MiXCR, giving one entry per CDR3 protein. The sample has some 130,000 distinct CDR3 sequences, around 10% seen once. This TCR was sampled from a female donor with ankylosing spondylitis or in good health (not recorded which). The specimen was blood, either unsorted or a sorted T cell fraction (not recorded which). This chain connects TRBV6-6 to TRBJ1-5; possible D gene TRBD1, 5 bases. As DNA, the CDR3 is TGTGCCAGCAGCAACACCACCCCAGGGAGAGGCAATCAGCCCCAGCATTTT. Encoded protein: CASSNTTPGRGNQPQHF.